Shown below are 17 T cell receptor beta chains from a single sample sequenced in a study of technical replicates of blood from a few donors. Generated by immunoSEQ multiplex PCR, the TCRdb table keeps only in-frame clones and is missing some. The sample lists about 84,000 clones, roughly 98% seen once, with approximately 0.15% in the top ten. The material sequenced was T cells isolated from PBMCs. These receptors were obtained from a human donor in good health.

The chain uses TRBV6-5 and TRBJ2-1, with 7 bases fitting TRBD1. The CDR3 is made up of 12 amino acids. CDR1 and CDR2 from the germline V gene are MNHEY and SVGAGI. Trimming took 8 bases from V and 8 from J; bases not matched to a gene: 6. CDR3 residues: CASRDRVDEQFF. DNA for the CDR3: TGTGCCAGCCGAGACAGGGTCGATGAGCAGTTCTTC.

V usage is TRBV4-1 and J usage is TRBJ2-2; the D gene is possibly TRBD1 (7 bases). The germline gives CDR1 MGHRA, CDR2 YSYEKL. This CDR3 has 15 residues. V dropped 1 base and J dropped 3 bases, with 9 bases sitting between them. DNA for the CDR3: TGCGCCAGCAGCCAAGGCAGGGGGGACACCGGGGAGCTGTTTTTT. Translating it yields CASSQGRGDTGELFF.

This clone was recorded only once. The rearrangement links TRBV27 to TRBJ1-2, with 7 bases fitting TRBD1. V dropped 6 bases and J dropped 8; count of bases not matched to a gene: 12. In germline, CDR1 is MNHEY, CDR2 SMNVEV (reference sequence). The CDR3 length is 14 residues. CDR3 sequence (DNA): TGTGCCAGCAGAGAGGGGGCCGGGATCGGGGGCTACACCTTC. Translation: CASREGAGIGGYTF.

This chain links TRBV5-1 with TRBJ2-1, with D possibly TRBD1 on 5 matching bases. Germline values: CDR1 SGHRS, CDR2 YFSETQ. Trimming cost V 1 base and J 5 bases, with 22 bases left between them. The CDR3 has 18 residues. The CDR3: CASSLRWVRTNPDNEQFF. For the CDR3, the DNA is TGCGCCAGCAGCTTGCGGTGGGTGCGGACAAACCCTGACAATGAGCAGTTCTTC. Full variable domain (remainder filled in from reference TRBV5-1 and TRBJ2-1): KAGVTQTPRYLIKTRGQQVTLSCSPISGHRSVSWYQQTPGQGLQFLFEYFSETQRNKGNFPGRFSGRQFSNSRSEMNVSTLELGDSALYLCASSLRWVRTNPDNEQFFGPGTRLTVL.

The rearrangement joins TRBV27 to TRBJ1-2, with 8 bases lining up with TRBD1. CDR1 is MNHEY and CDR2 is SMNVEV in the germline V gene (reference sequence). V lost 2 bases and J lost 10; bases outside the gene matches: 9. The CDR3 runs 14 residues. Here the CDR3 reads CASSLGQGALIYTF. CDR3 in DNA: TGTGCCAGCAGTTTAGGGCAGGGGGCACTGATCTACACCTTC.

The chain couples TRBV10-3 to TRBJ2-7; TRBD2 agrees at 11 bases. Trimming cost V 3 bases and J 6 bases; bases outside gene matches: 13. In germline, CDR1 is ENHRY, CDR2 SYGVKD. The CDR3 has 17 amino acids. For the CDR3, the DNA is TGTGCCATCAGTGACACGACTAGCGGGACCTTGACAGGCGAGCAGTACTTC. Translation: CAISDTTSGTLTGEQYF.

The chain recombines TRBV5-6 with TRBJ1-1; weak D call: TRBD1 (6 bases). Trimming cost V 0 bases and J 1 base, with 7 bases left between them. The CDR3 has 14 amino acids. Looked up from germline, CDR1 is SGHDT and CDR2 is YYEEEE. The DNA of the CDR3 is TGTGCCAGCAGCTTGGGGGACACGAACACTGAAGCTTTCTTT. This encodes CASSLGDTNTEAFF. Looking up the rest from reference TRBV5-6 and TRBJ1-1 gives the full variable domain: DAGVTQSPTHLIKTRGQQVTLRCSPKSGHDTVSWYQQALGQGPQFIFQYYEEEERQRGNFPDRFSGHQFPNYSSELNVNALLLGDSALYLCASSLGDTNTEAFFGQGTRLTVV.

The chain couples TRBV15 to TRBJ2-4, with D perhaps matching TRBD2 (7 bases). Per germline, CDR1 LNHNV and CDR2 YYDKDF (reference sequence). The V gene lost 1 base and the J gene lost 9 bases, with 16 bases spanning the gap. CDR3 size: 15 residues. In DNA, the CDR3 is TGTGCCACCAGCAGAGGGACAACTGGGGGGGCCATTCAGTACTTC. Protein: CATSRGTTGGAIQYF.

The V and J genes are TRBV10-1 and TRBJ2-2; TRBD2 aligns across 8 bases. The V and J ends lost 4 bases and 4 bases, in that order; junction bases with no gene match: 14. Germline V gives CDR1 WNHNN, CDR2 SYGVQD (reference sequence). The CDR3 covers 18 residues. The CDR3 here is CASSGPQISGAATGELFF. Here the CDR3 DNA reads TGCGCCAGCAGTGGACCGCAAATTAGCGGGGCGGCCACCGGGGAGCTGTTTTTT.

Notes on this clone: Other DNA sequences from this sample encode an identical CDR3 as well. The chain employs TRBV7-3 and TRBJ1-1, with 7 positions matching TRBD1. There are 13 residues in the CDR3. Germline V gives CDR1 SGHTA, CDR2 FQGTGA. The V and J ends lost 6 bases and 1 base, in that order; junction bases with no gene match: 2. The CDR3 sequence: CASSPGGNTEAFF. The CDR3 coding sequence is TGTGCCAGCAGTCCAGGGGGGAACACTGAAGCTTTCTTT.

The gene calls are TRBV5-4 and TRBJ1-5, with D perhaps TRBD1 (6 bases). V was trimmed by 3 bases and J by 7 bases, leaving 17 bases between them. The length of the CDR3 is 15 residues. Germline V gene lookup returns CDR1 SGHNT and CDR2 YYREEE (reference sequence). This CDR3 is CASSSQGEVGQPQHF. CDR3 nucleotides: TGTGCCAGCAGCTCACAGGGAGAGGTGGGGCAGCCCCAGCATTTT.

The J gene is TRBJ2-2, the V gene TRBV7-9, with D unresolved. Between the trimmed V and J ends, which lost 5 bases and 8 bases, there was a span of 9 bases. Germline CDR1 reads SEHNR; CDR2 reads FQNEAQ (reference sequence). This CDR3 comprises 12 residues. The CDR3 nucleotides read TGTGCCAGCAGCCGACTGGAGGGGGAGCTGTTTTTT. It is translated as CASSRLEGELFF.

The rearrangement uses TRBV19 and TRBJ1-1; weak D call: TRBD1 (6 bases). CDR3 length: 16 amino acids. Germline V CDR1 and CDR2: LNHDA, SQIVND (reference sequence). V lost 6 bases and J 1 base, leaving 18 bases between the germline ends. CDR3 sequence: CASSPITGKSNTEAFF. The CDR3 coding sequence is TGTGCCAGTAGCCCAATTACAGGGAAGTCGAACACTGAAGCTTTCTTT.

The table lists this clone with a count of one. J is TRBJ2-3 and V is TRBV10-3; TRBD2 matches 13 bases. Per the germline V gene, CDR1 is ENHRY and CDR2 is SYGVKD. The CDR3 consists of 16 residues. The V gene end was trimmed by 3 bases and the J gene end by 4 bases; junction bases not matched to a gene: 4. CDR3 region: CAISDWTSGSADTQYF. In nucleotides, the CDR3 is TGTGCCATCAGTGATTGGACTAGCGGGAGTGCAGATACGCAGTATTTT.

The chain couples TRBV15 to TRBJ2-7; TRBD1 matches 12 bases. Germline V gene sequence: CDR1 LNHNV, CDR2 YYDKDF (reference sequence). J gave up 4 bases and V 5 bases, and 6 bases lay outside the gene matches. The CDR3 sequence is 15 residues long. Written as DNA, the CDR3 is TGTGCCACCAGCTACGGGACAGGGGGCAGTTACGAGCAGTACTTC. Protein: CATSYGTGGSYEQYF.

This rearrangement joins TRBV11-2 to TRBJ1-1; 10 bases match TRBD1. CDR3 length: 16 residues. V was pared by 5 bases and J by 4 bases, with 10 bases of the junction left unmatched. Germline values: CDR1 SGHAT, CDR2 FQNNGV. The DNA of the CDR3 is TGTGCCAGCAGCACCCTGGGACAGGGGACGGGCACTGAAGCTTTCTTT. Translating gives CASSTLGQGTGTEAFF.

The CDR3 DNA reads as TGTGCCAGCAGCGTAGCTTTGGAGGGCAGAATGAACACTGAAGCTTTCTTT. Its translation is CASSVALEGRMNTEAFF. The rearrangement uses TRBV9 and TRBJ1-1; no reliable D call. The germline gives CDR1 SGDLS, CDR2 YYNGEE. V shed 0 bases and J shed 0 bases, with 15 bases lying between them. This CDR3 contains 17 residues.